This T cell receptor (beta chain) was identified during a study of response to subunit inactivated influenza vaccine. Findings and limits, study-wide: The authors proposed limited new T cell recruitment per seasonal influenza vaccination.

On this clonotype itself: The antigen is not known.

V lost 4 bases, J lost 6 bases, and 13 bases lay in between. The CDR3 consists of 14 residues. In germline, CDR1 is SGHRS, CDR2 YFSETQ. MiXCR, applied by TCRdb to the RT-PCR reads, yields one record per CDR3 protein. The sample has around 520,000 distinct CDR3 sequences, roughly 23% seen once. This receptor was taken from a man aged 45-65 years who received an inactivated influenza vaccine. The J gene is TRBJ2-2, the V gene TRBV5-1; no reliable D call. The material sequenced was CD4+ T cells sorted from PBMCs, taken about 5 days after vaccination. Here the CDR3 DNA reads TGCGCCAGCAGCAGGTTCGGTAACGCCGGGGAGCTGTTTTTT. As protein: CASSRFGNAGELFF.